This TCR beta chain was retrieved from a study of blood T cell repertoires in COVID-19. Sequencing used immunoSEQ multiplex PCR; TCRdb keeps in-frame clones, though not all of them. The sample consists of approximately 55,000 clones, about nine tenths of them appearing once. This CDR3 has 14 residues. V was pared by 2 bases and J by 0 bases, with 8 bases between. Germline CDR1 reads MNHEY; CDR2 reads SVGAGI. The V and J genes are TRBV6-5 and TRBJ2-7; D perhaps matches TRBD2 (5 bases). Input material: peripheral blood. This clonotype was sampled from a man aged 35-49 years with acute or convalescent COVID-19. This CDR3 is CASSYQRSSYEQYF. CDR3 in DNA: TGTGCCAGCAGTTACCAGCGGAGCTCCTACGAGCAGTACTTC.